The 10 T cell receptor beta chains given below trace back to one sample, sequenced in a study of cytomegalovirus exposure and HLA in healthy donors. PCR was performed using 60 Vbeta and 13 Jbeta primers. TCRdb's copy holds only in-frame clones and misses some; the assay was immunoSEQ multiplex PCR. The data show some 120,000 clones, with roughly 80% seen just once and 3.3% held by the top ten. Sequencing used PBMCs. The receptors here all came from a male donor in good health and CMV-seronegative.

The rearrangement links TRBV6-6 to TRBJ1-4; TRBD1 is a possible D gene (6 bases). Germline V gives CDR1 MNHNY, CDR2 SVGAGI (reference sequence). V dropped 6 bases and J dropped 4 bases, with 15 bases sitting between them. This CDR3 spans 15 amino acids. CDR3 protein: CASRLPGHLNEKLFF. CDR3 DNA: TGTGCCAGCAGATTACCGGGACACCTTAATGAAAAACTGTTTTTT.

This rearrangement joins TRBV25-1 to TRBJ1-1; TRBD1 matches at 10 bases. The CDR3 is 15 amino acids. Germline V gene data show CDR1 as MGHDK and CDR2 as SYGVNS. V gave up 1 base and J gave up 4 bases; unmatched junction bases: 3. In DNA form, the CDR3 reads TGTGCCAGCAGTGAATCCTGGACAGGGGGCACTGAAGCTTTCTTT. This sequence encodes CASSESWTGGTEAFF.

This clone came up once. J is TRBJ1-1 and V is TRBV21-1. TRBV21-1 is a documented pseudogene. The CDR3 contains 14 residues. The CDR3, as DNA: TGTGCCAGCGTTCTAGGGAGAGAGGGCACTGAAGCTTTCTTT. This codes for CASVLGREGTEAFF.

J is TRBJ2-5 and V is TRBV11-2; 7 nucleotides align to TRBD2. J lost 3 bases, V lost 5 bases, and 6 bases had no gene match. The CDR3 runs 14 residues. From germline, CDR1 is SGHAT and CDR2 FQNNGV. CDR3 loop: CASSPLAAEETQYF. CDR3 DNA: TGTGCCAGCAGCCCGCTAGCGGCCGAAGAGACCCAGTACTTC.

The chain is built from TRBV29-1 and TRBJ1-2; D is ambiguous. This CDR3 region has 12 residues. V was pared by 0 bases and J by 8 bases, with 10 bases between. Germline CDR1 is SQVTM and CDR2 is ANQGSEA. The CDR3 is CSVEERGLGYTF. The DNA for the CDR3 is TGCAGCGTTGAAGAGCGAGGACTAGGCTACACCTTC.

Only a few counts were recorded for this clone. In DNA, the CDR3 is TGTGCCAGTCGCTCGAAGCCAGCGGGCGCCTCGAACACCGGGGAGCTGTTTTTT. Protein sequence: CASRSKPAGASNTGELFF. The J gene is TRBJ2-2, the V gene TRBV6-4; weak D call: TRBD2 (6 bases). The germline V and J ends were trimmed by 9 bases and 0 bases, with 23 bases remaining between them. Germline-derived CDR1 and CDR2 are MRHNA and SNTAGT. The CDR3 is 18 amino acids.

This chain links TRBV5-5 with TRBJ1-1, with D uncertain. Trimming took off 0 bases at V and 1 base at J, with 7 bases between the two ends. The CDR3 spans 14 residues. Germline CDR1 SGHKS, CDR2 YYEKEE (reference sequence). CDR3 sequence reads: CASSLDQANTEAFF. CDR3 nucleotide sequence: TGTGCCAGCAGCTTGGACCAGGCGAACACTGAAGCTTTCTTT. The full variable domain, rest sourced from reference TRBV5-5 and TRBJ1-1, is DAGVTQSPTHLIKTRGQQVTLRCSPISGHKSVSWYQQVLGQGPQFIFQYYEKEERGRGNFPDRFSARQFPNYSSELNVNALLLGDSALYLCASSLDQANTEAFFGQGTRLTVV.

This clone was counted between two and nine times. The chain combines TRBV14 with TRBJ2-5; D gene ambiguous. Trimming left V 5 bases short and J 0 bases short, with 10 bases between. Germline-derived CDR1 and CDR2 are SGHDN and FVKESK. The length of the CDR3 is 14 residues. CDR3 residues: CASSARQYQETQYF. The CDR3 DNA reads as TGTGCCAGCAGCGCACGTCAGTACCAAGAGACCCAGTACTTC.

The CDR3 bases are TGTGCCAGCAGCTTACGAGTAAGCAATCAGCCCCAGCATTTT. Translation: CASSLRVSNQPQHF. The chain employs TRBV7-2 and TRBJ1-5, with D unresolved. Trimming stripped 2 bases from V and 1 base from J, with 6 bases between. This CDR3 region has 14 residues. Germline assignment: CDR1 SGHTA and CDR2 FQGNSA.

This sequence joins TRBV6-1 and TRBJ2-1, with a possible D match to TRBD1 (6 bases). The germline V gene encodes CDR1 MNHNS and CDR2 SASEGT. Trimming took off 2 bases at V and 7 bases at J, with 6 bases between the two ends. This CDR3 is 12 amino acids long. This CDR3 is CASSEQGNEQFF. In DNA form, the CDR3 reads TGTGCCAGCAGTGAACAGGGGAATGAGCAGTTCTTC.